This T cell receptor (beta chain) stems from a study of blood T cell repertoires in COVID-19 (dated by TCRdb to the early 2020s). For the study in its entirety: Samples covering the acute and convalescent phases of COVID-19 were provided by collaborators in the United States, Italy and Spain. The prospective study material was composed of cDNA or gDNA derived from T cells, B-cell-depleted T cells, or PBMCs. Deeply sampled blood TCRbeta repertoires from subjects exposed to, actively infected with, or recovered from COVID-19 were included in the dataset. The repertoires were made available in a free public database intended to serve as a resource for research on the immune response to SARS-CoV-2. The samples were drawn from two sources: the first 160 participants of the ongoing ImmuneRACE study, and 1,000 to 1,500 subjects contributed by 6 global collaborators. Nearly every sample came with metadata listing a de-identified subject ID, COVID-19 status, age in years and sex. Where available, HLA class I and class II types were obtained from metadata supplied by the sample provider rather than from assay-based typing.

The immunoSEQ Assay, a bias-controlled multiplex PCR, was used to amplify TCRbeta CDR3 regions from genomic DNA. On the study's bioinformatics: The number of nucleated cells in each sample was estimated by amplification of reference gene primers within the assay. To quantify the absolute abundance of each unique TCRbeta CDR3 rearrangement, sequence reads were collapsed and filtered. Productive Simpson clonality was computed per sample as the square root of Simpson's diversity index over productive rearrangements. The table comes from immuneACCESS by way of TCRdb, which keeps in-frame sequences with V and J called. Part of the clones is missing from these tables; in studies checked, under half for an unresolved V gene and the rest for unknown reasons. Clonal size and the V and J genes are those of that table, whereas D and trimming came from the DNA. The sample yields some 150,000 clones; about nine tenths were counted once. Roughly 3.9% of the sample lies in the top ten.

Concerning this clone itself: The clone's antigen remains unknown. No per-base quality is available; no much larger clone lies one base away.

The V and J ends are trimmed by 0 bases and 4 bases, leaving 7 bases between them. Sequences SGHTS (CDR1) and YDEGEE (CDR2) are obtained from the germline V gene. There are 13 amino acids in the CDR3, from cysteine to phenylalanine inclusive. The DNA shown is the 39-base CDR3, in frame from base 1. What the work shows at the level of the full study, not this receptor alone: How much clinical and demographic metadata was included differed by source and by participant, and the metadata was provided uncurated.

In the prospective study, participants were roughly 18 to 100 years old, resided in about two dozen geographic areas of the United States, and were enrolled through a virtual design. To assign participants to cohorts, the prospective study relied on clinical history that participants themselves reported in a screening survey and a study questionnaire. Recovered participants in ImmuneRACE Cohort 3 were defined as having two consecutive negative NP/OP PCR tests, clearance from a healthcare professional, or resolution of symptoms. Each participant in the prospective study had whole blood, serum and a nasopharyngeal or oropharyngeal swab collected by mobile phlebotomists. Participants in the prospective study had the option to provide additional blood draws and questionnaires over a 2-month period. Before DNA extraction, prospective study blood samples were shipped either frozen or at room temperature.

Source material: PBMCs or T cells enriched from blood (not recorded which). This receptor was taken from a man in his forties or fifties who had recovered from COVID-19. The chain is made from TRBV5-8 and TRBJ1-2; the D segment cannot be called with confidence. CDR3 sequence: CASSLGDTYGYTF. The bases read TGTGCCAGCAGCTTGGGTGACACCTATGGCTACACCTTC.